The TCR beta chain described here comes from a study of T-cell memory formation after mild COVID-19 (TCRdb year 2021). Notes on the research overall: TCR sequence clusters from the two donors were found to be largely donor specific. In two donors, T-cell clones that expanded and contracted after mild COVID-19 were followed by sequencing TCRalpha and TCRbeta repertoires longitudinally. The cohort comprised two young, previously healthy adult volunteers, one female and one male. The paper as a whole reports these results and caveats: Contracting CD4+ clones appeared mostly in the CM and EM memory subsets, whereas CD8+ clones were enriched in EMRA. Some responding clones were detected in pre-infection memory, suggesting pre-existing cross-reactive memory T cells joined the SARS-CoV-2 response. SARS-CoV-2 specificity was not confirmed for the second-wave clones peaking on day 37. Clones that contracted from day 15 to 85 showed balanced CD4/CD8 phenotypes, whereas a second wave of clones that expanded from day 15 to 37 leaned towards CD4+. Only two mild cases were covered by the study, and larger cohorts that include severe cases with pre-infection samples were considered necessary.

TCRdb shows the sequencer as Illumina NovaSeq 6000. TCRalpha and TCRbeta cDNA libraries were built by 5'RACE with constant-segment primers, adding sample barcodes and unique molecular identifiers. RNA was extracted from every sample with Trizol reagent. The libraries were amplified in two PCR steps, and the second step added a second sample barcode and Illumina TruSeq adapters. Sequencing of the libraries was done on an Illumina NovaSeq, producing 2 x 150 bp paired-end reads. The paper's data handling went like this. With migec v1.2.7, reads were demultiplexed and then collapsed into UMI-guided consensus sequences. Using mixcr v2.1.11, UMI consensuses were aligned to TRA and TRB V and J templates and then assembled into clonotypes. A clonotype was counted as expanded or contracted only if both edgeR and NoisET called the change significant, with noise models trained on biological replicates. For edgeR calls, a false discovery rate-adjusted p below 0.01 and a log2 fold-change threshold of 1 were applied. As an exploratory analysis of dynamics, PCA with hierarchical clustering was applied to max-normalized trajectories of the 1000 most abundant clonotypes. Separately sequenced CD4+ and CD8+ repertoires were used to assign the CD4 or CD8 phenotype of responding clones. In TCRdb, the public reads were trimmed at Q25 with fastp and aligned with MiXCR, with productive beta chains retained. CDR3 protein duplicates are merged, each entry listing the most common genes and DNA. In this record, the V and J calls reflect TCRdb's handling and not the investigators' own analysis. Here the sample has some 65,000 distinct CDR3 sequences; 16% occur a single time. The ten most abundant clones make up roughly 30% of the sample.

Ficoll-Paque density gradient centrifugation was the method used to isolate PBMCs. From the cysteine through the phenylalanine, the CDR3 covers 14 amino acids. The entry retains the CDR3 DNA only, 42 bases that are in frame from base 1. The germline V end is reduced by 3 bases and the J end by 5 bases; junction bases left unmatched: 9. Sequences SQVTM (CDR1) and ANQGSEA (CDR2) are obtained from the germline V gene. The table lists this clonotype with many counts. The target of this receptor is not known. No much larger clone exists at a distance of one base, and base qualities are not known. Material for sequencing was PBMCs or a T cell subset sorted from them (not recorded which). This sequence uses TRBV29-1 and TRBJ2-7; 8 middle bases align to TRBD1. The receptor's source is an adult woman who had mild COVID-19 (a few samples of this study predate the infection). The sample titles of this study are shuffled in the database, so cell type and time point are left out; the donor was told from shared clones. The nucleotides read TGCAGCGTTGATACCGGGACAGGTCAACACGAGCAGTACTTC. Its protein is CSVDTGTGQHEQYF.